This TCR beta chain was recorded in a study of human T cells and chemical hapten exposure. Study-wide findings and caveats: It should be noted that donors had alopecia, so their immune response may differ from healthy people's.

TCRdb called the RACE reads again in MiXCR, with one record for every CDR3 protein. The repertoire consists of under 450,000 distinct CDR3 sequences, with under 6.5% occurring once and the leading ten covering about 5.6%. The time point is: patch test 2, 6 weeks after DPC sensitization. The treatment was: therapeutic diphenylcyclopropenone sensitization with weekly scalp DPC. This clonotype occurred a few times. Its antigen is undetermined. The V gene's germline CDR1 is ENHRY and CDR2 SYGVKD. V dropped 10 bases and J dropped 1; count of bases not matched to a gene: 8. This CDR3 region has 15 residues. The receptor was isolated from a woman under 30 with alopecia areata. Some clones in this sample may be carry-over from other donors' samples. This chain connects TRBV10-3 to TRBJ2-3, with 10 nucleotides matching TRBD2. The sequencing here drew on whole blood, taken in connection with sensitization to the hapten diphenylcyclopropenone (DPC). DNA of the CDR3: TGTGCCACCACGGAGAGCGGGGGGGGCACAGATACGCAGTATTTT. Translating gives CATTESGGGTDTQYF.